Listed below are T cell receptor beta chains from one sample, sequenced in a study of blood T cells in healthy people across ages. Via MiXCR, TCRdb re-called the 5' RACE reads, giving one row per CDR3 protein. The table records 800,000 to 900,000 distinct CDR3 sequences, approximately 65% of them present only once. Source material: blood. These receptors were collected from a man aged 25-40 years in good health. Each CDR3 is given with its conserved first and last residue. A D gene is named only where the DNA matches it firmly. Clone size is shown for a subset of rows, as once, few, many or a class of expanded clone.

j_call,v_call,clone_size,d_call,cdr3_aa,cdr3_nt
TRBJ1-2,TRBV27,NA,NA,CASSPETGAGPWGYTF,TGTGCCAGCAGTCCCGAAACCGGGGCCGGGCCTTGGGGCTACACCTTC
TRBJ2-3,TRBV4-3,NA,TRBD2,CASRRGLASDTQYF,TGCGCCAGTAGACGGGGACTAGCCTCTGATACGCAGTATTTT
TRBJ2-5,TRBV9,NA,NA,CASSASEETQYF,TGTGCCAGCAGCGCGAGTGAAGAGACCCAGTACTTC
TRBJ2-1,TRBV6-5,NA,NA,CASSYAGAPYNEQFF,TGTGCCAGCAGTTACGCAGGGGCCCCCTACAATGAGCAGTTCTTC
TRBJ2-1,TRBV12-3/TRBV12-4,few,TRBD2,CASSSGLAGDYNEQFF,TGTGCCAGCAGTTCAGGACTAGCGGGGGACTACAATGAGCAGTTCTTC
TRBJ1-2,TRBV4-1,NA,NA,CASSRGSPTYGYTF,TGCGCCAGCAGCCGGGGCAGTCCTACCTATGGCTACACCTTC
TRBJ1-1,TRBV3-1,NA,NA,CASSRLSQGEAFF,TGTGCCAGCAGCCGCCTGTCTCAGGGTGAAGCTTTCTTT
TRBJ2-3,TRBV12-3/TRBV12-4,NA,NA,CASSFVLGVTDTQYF,TGTGCCAGCAGTTTTGTACTAGGGGTAACAGATACGCAGTATTTT
TRBJ1-2,TRBV6-5,NA,NA,CAGSYVGKTELGYTF,TGTGCCGGCAGTTACGTAGGGAAAACGGAGTTGGGCTACACCTTC
TRBJ2-2,TRBV6-4,NA,NA,CASSDSGYYGELFF,TGTGCCAGCAGTGACTCGGGATACTACGGGGAGCTGTTTTTT
TRBJ1-1,TRBV12-3/TRBV12-4,few,NA,CASSLRGGYTEAFF,TGTGCCAGCAGTTTAAGGGGGGGTTACACTGAAGCTTTCTTT
TRBJ2-5,TRBV5-1,NA,NA,CASSIRTVQETQYF,TGCGCCAGCAGCATAAGGACGGTTCAAGAGACCCAGTACTTC
TRBJ2-7,TRBV11-2,NA,TRBD1,CASSDRDRGTNLQYF,TGTGCCAGCAGCGACCGGGACAGGGGTACGAATCTCCAGTACTTC
TRBJ2-7,TRBV4-1,NA,TRBD2,CASSRSGNNDNEQYF,TGCGCCAGCAGTCGTAGCGGGAACAACGACAATGAGCAGTACTTC
TRBJ1-2,TRBV6-2/TRBV6-3,NA,NA,CASSSTFEGAADGYTF,TGTGCCAGCAGTTCAACCTTCGAAGGGGCAGCGGATGGCTACACCTTC
TRBJ2-6,TRBV15,NA,TRBD1,CATSRVMQGVAGANVLTF,TGTGCCACCAGCAGAGTAATGCAGGGGGTGGCTGGGGCCAACGTCCTGACTTTC
TRBJ2-4,TRBV5-1,NA,NA,CASRPGEAKNIQYF,TGCGCCAGCAGGCCAGGGGAAGCCAAAAACATTCAGTACTTC
TRBJ2-7,TRBV4-1,few,NA,CASSQERDEGGFSYEQYF,TGCGCCAGCAGCCAAGAAAGGGATGAAGGAGGGTTCTCCTACGAGCAGTACTTC
TRBJ1-5,TRBV5-1,NA,TRBD1,CASSLRGQGHQPQHF,TGCGCCAGCAGCTTGAGGGGACAGGGCCATCAGCCCCAGCATTTT
TRBJ2-2,TRBV12-3/TRBV12-4,NA,NA,CASSFPHDPFANTGELFF,TGTGCCAGCAGTTTTCCCCATGACCCTTTCGCGAACACCGGGGAGCTGTTTTTT
TRBJ2-3,TRBV2,few,NA,CASGRDRSTDTQYF,TGTGCCAGCGGGCGGGACAGAAGCACAGATACGCAGTATTTT
TRBJ2-1,TRBV10-3,NA,TRBD2,CAISSGKRGSYNEQFF,TGTGCCATCAGTTCGGGTAAGCGGGGCTCCTACAATGAGCAGTTCTTC
TRBJ2-3,TRBV20-1,NA,NA,CSARDRQGGPDTQYF,TGCAGTGCTAGAGATAGGCAGGGTGGCCCAGATACGCAGTATTTT
TRBJ2-1,TRBV29-1,NA,NA,CSVGVIDETQFF,TGCAGCGTTGGGGTTATTGATGAGACCCAGTTCTTC
TRBJ2-3,TRBV4-3,NA,TRBD2,CASSQGLAGGDTQYF,TGCGCCAGCAGCCAAGGTCTAGCGGGGGGTGATACGCAGTATTTT
TRBJ2-7,TRBV20-1,NA,TRBD1,CSAPKTGGTYEQYF,TGCAGTGCTCCAAAGACAGGGGGGACCTACGAGCAGTACTTC
TRBJ2-3,TRBV12-3/TRBV12-4,NA,NA,CASSGSLGPDTQYF,TGTGCCAGCAGTGGCAGCTTAGGCCCAGATACGCAGTATTTT
TRBJ1-2,TRBV4-2,few,NA,CASSQERVSYGYTF,TGTGCCAGCAGCCAAGAGAGGGTATCCTATGGCTACACCTTC
TRBJ2-1,TRBV10-3,NA,NA,CAISESAAGDNEQFF,TGTGCCATCAGTGAGTCGGCGGCAGGGGACAATGAGCAGTTCTTC
TRBJ2-6,TRBV20-1,few,NA,CSADPGSGANVLTF,TGCAGTGCTGATCCGGGGTCTGGGGCCAACGTCCTGACTTTC
TRBJ2-4,TRBV21-1,NA,NA,CASSKGRWASGAKNIQYF,NA
TRBJ1-4,TRBV3-1,NA,NA,CASSQGIREKLFF,TGTGCCAGCAGCCAAGGTATCCGAGAAAAACTGTTTTTT
TRBJ1-1,TRBV20-1,NA,TRBD1,CSARADRGQAFF,TGCAGTGCTAGAGCAGACAGGGGGCAGGCTTTCTTT
TRBJ2-7,TRBV5-1,few,TRBD1,CASSIGTVSYEQYF,TGCGCCAGCAGCATAGGGACAGTCTCCTACGAGCAGTACTTC
TRBJ1-6,TRBV4-2,NA,NA,CASSQVPSGSRIRSPPHF,TGTGCCAGCAGCCAAGTCCCATCGGGTAGCCGTATTAGATCACCCCCCCACTTT
TRBJ2-5,TRBV7-8,NA,NA,CASSLATGRETQYF,TGTGCCAGCAGCTTGGCTACAGGGAGAGAGACCCAGTACTTC
TRBJ1-1,TRBV20-1,NA,NA,CSAILPRGNTEAFF,TGCAGTGCTATCCTCCCACGAGGTAACACTGAAGCTTTCTTT
TRBJ2-1,TRBV20-1,NA,TRBD2,CSAGLAGGGVDEQFF,TGCAGTGCTGGACTAGCGGGGGGAGGAGTCGATGAGCAGTTCTTC
TRBJ2-3,TRBV9,NA,NA,CASIQWGGSTDTQYF,TGTGCCAGCATCCAGTGGGGGGGCAGTACAGATACGCAGTATTTT
TRBJ2-5,TRBV4-2,NA,NA,CASSQGQLTTSGETQYF,TGTGCCAGCAGCCAAGGCCAGCTTACTACCTCCGGAGAGACCCAGTACTTC
TRBJ2-1,TRBV12-3/TRBV12-4,NA,NA,CASRPRQVVNEQFF,TGTGCCAGCAGACCCCGACAGGTGGTAAATGAGCAGTTCTTC
TRBJ2-1,TRBV12-3/TRBV12-4,few,NA,CASSLPLRLVYNEQFF,TGTGCCAGCAGTTTACCCCTACGGCTCGTCTACAATGAGCAGTTCTTC
TRBJ2-5,TRBV2,once,NA,CATKRTSQETQYF,TGTGCCACCAAGCGGACCAGCCAAGAGACCCAGTACTTC
TRBJ2-1,TRBV25-1,NA,NA,CASSEFMIQETQFF,TGTGCCAGCAGTGAATTTATGATCCAAGAGACCCAGTTCTTC
TRBJ2-5,TRBV5-1,many,TRBD2,CASSRRGASGEQETQYF,TGCGCCAGCAGCAGGAGAGGGGCTAGCGGGGAACAAGAGACCCAGTACTTC
TRBJ2-5,TRBV29-1,NA,NA,CSVEPQQETQYF,TGCAGCGTTGAACCTCAGCAAGAGACCCAGTACTTC
TRBJ2-7,TRBV5-1,NA,TRBD2,CASSLVSLAGDSKQYF,TGCGCCAGCAGCTTGGTGTCTCTAGCGGGGGACAGCAAGCAGTACTTC
TRBJ2-7,TRBV28,NA,NA,CASSLGGQSGYEQYF,TGTGCCAGCAGCCTGGGGGGACAGAGCGGTTACGAGCAGTACTTC